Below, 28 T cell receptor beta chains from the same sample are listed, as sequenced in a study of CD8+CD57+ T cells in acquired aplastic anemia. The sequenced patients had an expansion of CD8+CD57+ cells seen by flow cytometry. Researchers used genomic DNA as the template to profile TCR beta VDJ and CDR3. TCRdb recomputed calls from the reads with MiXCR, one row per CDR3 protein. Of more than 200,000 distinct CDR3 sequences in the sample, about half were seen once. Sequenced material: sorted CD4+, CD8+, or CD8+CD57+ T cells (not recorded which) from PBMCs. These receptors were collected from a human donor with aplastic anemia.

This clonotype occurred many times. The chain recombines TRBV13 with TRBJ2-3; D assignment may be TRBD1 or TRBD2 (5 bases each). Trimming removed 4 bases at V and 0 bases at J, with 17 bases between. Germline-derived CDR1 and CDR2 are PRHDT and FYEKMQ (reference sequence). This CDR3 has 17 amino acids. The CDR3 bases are TGTGCCAGCAGCTCCAAAACCGGGACCCACAGCACAGATACGCAGTATTTT. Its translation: CASSSKTGTHSTDTQYF. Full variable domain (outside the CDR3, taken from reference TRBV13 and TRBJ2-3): AAGVIQSPRHLIKEKRETATLKCYPIPRHDTVYWYQQGPGQDPQFLISFYEKMQSDKGSIPDRFSAQQFSDYHSELNMSSLELGDSALYFCASSSKTGTHSTDTQYFGPGTRLTVL.

This CDR3 is CASSLGQVARSEQYF. The CDR3 DNA reads as TGTGCCAGCAGCCTAGGACAGGTCGCACGGTCAGAGCAGTACTTC. This chain uses TRBV7-9 with TRBJ2-7; 7 nucleotides line up with TRBD1. V dropped 5 bases and J dropped 7; count of bases not matched to a gene: 14. The germline CDR1 and CDR2 sequences are SEHNR and FQNEAQ (reference sequence). The CDR3 runs to 15 residues. Drawing the rest from reference TRBV7-9 and TRBJ2-7, the complete variable domain is DTGVSQNPRHKITKRGQNVTFRCDPISEHNRLYWYRQTLGQGPEFLTYFQNEAQLEKSRLLSDRFSAERPKGSFSTLEIQRTEQGDSAMYLCASSLGQVARSEQYFGPGTRLTVT.

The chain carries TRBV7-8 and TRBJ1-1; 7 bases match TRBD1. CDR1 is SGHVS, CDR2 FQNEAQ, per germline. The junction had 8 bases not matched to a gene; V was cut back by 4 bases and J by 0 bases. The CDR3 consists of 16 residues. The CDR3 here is CASSSTPGQLNTEAFF. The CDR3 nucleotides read TGTGCCAGCAGCTCAACCCCGGGACAGTTGAACACTGAAGCTTTCTTT.

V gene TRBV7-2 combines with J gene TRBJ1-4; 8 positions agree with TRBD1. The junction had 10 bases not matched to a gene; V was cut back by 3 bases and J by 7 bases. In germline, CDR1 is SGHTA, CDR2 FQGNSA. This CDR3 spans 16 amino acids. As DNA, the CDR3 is TGTGCCAGCAGCTTCCCGCCGGACAGGGTCGGTGAAAAACTGTTTTTT. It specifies CASSFPPDRVGEKLFF.

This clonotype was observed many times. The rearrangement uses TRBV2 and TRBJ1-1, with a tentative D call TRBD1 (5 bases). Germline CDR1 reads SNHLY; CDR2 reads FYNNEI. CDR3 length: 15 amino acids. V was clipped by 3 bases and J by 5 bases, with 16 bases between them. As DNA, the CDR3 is TGTGCCAGCAGTGAGGGATCGGGGGGGTGGACTGAAGCTTTCTTT. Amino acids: CASSEGSGGWTEAFF.

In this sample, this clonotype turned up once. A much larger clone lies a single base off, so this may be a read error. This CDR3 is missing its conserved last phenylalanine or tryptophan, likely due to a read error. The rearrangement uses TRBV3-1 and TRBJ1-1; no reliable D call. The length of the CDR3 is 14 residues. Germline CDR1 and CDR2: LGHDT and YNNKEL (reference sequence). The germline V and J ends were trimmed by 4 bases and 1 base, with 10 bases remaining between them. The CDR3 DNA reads TGTGCCAGCAGCCTGACGGGCGCGAACACTGAAGCTTTCCTT. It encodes CASSLTGANTEAFL.

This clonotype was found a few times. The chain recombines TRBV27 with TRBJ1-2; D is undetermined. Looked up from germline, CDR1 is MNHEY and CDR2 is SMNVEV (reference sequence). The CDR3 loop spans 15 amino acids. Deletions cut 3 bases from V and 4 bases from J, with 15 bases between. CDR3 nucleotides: TGTGCCAGCAGTTTGGGGTCAACGACGGGCTATGGCTACACCTTC. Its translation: CASSLGSTTGYGYTF.

CDR3 in amino acids: CASRPGQGRGYGYTF. The CDR3, as DNA: TGTGCCAGCAGGCCTGGACAGGGAAGGGGTTATGGCTACACCTTC. This chain uses TRBV2 with TRBJ1-2; TRBD1 aligns across 8 bases. Per germline, CDR1 SNHLY and CDR2 FYNNEI. Trimming removed 6 bases from V and 5 bases from J; junction bases left unmatched: 11. This CDR3 region has 15 residues.

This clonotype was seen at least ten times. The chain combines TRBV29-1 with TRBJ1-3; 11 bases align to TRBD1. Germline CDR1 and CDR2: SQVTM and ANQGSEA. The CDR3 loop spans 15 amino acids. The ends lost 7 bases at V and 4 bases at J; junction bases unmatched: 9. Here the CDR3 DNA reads TGCAGCGGGGGGCCGGGACAGGGGGACGGAAACACCATATATTTT. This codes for CSGGPGQGDGNTIYF.

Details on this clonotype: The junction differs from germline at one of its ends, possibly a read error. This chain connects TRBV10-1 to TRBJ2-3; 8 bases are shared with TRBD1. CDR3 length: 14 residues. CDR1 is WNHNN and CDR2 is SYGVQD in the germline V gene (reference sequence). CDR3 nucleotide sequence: TGTGCCATCAGGGGGCGGATGGAGACAGATACGCAGTATTTT. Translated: CAIRGRMETDTQYF.

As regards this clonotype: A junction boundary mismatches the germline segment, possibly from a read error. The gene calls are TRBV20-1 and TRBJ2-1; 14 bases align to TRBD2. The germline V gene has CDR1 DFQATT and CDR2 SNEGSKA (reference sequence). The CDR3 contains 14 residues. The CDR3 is CSARGTSGGTEQLF. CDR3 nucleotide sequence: TGCAGTGCCCGGGGGACTAGCGGGGGCACTGAGCAGTTATTC.

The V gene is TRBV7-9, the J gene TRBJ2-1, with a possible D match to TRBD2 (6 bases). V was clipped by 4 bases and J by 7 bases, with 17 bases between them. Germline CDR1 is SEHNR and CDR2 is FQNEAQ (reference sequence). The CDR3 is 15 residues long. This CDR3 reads CASSSRPGRQNEQFF. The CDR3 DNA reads TGTGCCAGCAGCTCTCGTCCGGGGAGGCAGAATGAGCAGTTCTTC.

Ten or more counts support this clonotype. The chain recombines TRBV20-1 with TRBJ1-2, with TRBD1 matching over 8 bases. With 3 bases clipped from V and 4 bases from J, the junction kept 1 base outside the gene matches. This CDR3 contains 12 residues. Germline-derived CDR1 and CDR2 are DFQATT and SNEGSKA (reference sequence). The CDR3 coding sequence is TGCAGTGCTAGCGGACAGGGCTATGGCTACACCTTC. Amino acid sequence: CSASGQGYGYTF.

The CDR3 region has the DNA TGTGCCATCAGTGCGGGGGGGACAGGGAACTTCTACGAGCAGTACTTC. Translating gives CAISAGGTGNFYEQYF. The chain couples TRBV10-3 to TRBJ2-7, with TRBD1 as a possible D gene (9 bases). Germline assignment: CDR1 ENHRY and CDR2 SYGVKD. V was clipped by 4 bases and J by 3 bases, with 19 bases between them. The CDR3 contains 16 residues.

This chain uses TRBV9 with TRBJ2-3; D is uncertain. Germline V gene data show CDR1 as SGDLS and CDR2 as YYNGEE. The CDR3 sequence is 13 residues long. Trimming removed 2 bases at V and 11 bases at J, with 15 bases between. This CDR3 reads CASSVDEYNEQYF. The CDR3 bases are TGTGCCAGCAGCGTTGACGAGTACAATGAGCAGTATTTT.

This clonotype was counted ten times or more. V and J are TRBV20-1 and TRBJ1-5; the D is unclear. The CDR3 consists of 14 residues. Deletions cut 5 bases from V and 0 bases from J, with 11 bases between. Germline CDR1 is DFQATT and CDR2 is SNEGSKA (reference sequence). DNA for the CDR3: TGCAGTGCTGACCAGGTGAATAGCAATCAGCCCCAGCATTTT. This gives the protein CSADQVNSNQPQHF.

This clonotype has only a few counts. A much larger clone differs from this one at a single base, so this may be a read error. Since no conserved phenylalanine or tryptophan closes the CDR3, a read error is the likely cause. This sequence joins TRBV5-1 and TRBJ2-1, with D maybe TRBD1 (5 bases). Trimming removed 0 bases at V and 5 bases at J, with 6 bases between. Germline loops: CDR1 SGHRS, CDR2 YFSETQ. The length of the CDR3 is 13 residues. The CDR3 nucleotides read TGCGCCAGCAGCTTGGGACAGCACAATGAGCAGTTCCTC. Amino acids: CASSLGQHNEQFL.

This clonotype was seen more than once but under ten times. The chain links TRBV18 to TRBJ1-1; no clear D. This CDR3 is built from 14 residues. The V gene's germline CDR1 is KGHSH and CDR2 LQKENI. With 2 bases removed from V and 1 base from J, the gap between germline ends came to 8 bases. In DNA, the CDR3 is TGTGCCAGCTCACCATCGGGCGGGAACACTGAAGCTTTCTTT. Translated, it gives CASSPSGGNTEAFF.

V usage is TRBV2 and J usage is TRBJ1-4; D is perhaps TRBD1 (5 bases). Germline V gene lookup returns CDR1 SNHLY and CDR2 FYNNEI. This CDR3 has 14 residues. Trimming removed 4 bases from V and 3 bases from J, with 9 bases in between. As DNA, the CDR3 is TGTGCCAGCAGTGCGCGGGGGTCTAATGAAAAACTGTTTTTT. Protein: CASSARGSNEKLFF.

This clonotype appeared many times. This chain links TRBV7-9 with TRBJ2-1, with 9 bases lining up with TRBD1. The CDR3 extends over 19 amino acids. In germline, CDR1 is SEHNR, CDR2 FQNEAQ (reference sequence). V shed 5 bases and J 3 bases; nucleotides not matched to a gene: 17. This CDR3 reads CASSARQGVGTKVYNEQFF. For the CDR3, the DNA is TGTGCCAGCAGCGCCCGACAGGGGGTCGGGACTAAGGTCTACAATGAGCAGTTCTTC.

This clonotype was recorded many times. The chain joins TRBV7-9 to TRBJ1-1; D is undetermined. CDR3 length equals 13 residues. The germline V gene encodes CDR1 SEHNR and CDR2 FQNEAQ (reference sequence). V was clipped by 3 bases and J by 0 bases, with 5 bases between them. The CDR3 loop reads CASSLPVNTEAFF. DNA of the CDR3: TGTGCCAGCAGCTTGCCGGTGAACACTGAAGCTTTCTTT.

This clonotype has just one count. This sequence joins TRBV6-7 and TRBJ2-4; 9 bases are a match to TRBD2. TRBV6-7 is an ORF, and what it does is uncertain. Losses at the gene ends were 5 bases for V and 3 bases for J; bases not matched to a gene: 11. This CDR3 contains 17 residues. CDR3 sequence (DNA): TGTGCCAGCAGTCCCCCGCGGGGGGGCGGTGGCAAAAACATTCAGTACTTC. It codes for CASSPPRGGGGKNIQYF.

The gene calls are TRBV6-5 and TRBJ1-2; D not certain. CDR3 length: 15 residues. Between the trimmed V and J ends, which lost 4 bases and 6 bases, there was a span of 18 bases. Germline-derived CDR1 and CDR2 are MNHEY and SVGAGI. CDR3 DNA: TGTGCCAGCAGTTCCCCCCCGGCTTCCCCGGATGGCTACACCTTC. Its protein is CASSSPPASPDGYTF.

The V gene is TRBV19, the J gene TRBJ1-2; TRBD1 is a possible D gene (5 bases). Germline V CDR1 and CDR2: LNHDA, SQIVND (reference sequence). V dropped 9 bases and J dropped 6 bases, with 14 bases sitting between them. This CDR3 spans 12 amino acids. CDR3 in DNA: TGTGCCAGCACTAGGGGCGTAGATGGCTACACCTTC. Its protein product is CASTRGVDGYTF. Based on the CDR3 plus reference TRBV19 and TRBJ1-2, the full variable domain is DGGITQSPKYLFRKEGQNVTLSCEQNLNHDAMYWYRQDPGQGLRLIYYSQIVNDFQKGDIAEGYSVSREKKESFPLTVTSAQKNPTAFYLCASTRGVDGYTFGSGTRLTVV.

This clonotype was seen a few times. CDR3 in amino acids: CASSPLVGKVNEQYF. As DNA, the CDR3 is TGTGCCAGCTCACCACTGGTCGGCAAGGTCAACGAGCAGTACTTC. The chain joins TRBV18 to TRBJ2-7; D is unclear. CDR1 and CDR2 from the germline V gene are KGHSH and LQKENI. The length of the CDR3 is 15 residues. V was shortened by 1 base and J by 5 bases, with 15 bases between the two germline ends.

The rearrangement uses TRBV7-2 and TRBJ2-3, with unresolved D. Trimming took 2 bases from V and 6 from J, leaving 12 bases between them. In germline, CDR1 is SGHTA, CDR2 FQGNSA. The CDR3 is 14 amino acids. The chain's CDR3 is CASSLMPEWDTQYF. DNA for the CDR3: TGTGCCAGCAGCTTAATGCCGGAATGGGATACGCAGTATTTT.

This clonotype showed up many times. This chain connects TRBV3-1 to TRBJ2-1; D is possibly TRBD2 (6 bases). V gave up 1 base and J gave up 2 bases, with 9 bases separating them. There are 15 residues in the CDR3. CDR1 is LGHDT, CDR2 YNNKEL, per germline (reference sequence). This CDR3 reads CASSQGGATYNEQFF. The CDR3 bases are TGTGCCAGCAGCCAAGGCGGGGCAACCTACAATGAGCAGTTCTTC.

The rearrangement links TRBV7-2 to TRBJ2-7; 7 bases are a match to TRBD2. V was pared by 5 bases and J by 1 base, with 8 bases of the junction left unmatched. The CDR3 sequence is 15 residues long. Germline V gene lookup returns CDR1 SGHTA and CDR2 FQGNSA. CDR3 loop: CASSPGRRGSYEQYF. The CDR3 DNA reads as TGTGCCAGCAGCCCCGGGAGGAGGGGTTCCTACGAGCAGTACTTC.